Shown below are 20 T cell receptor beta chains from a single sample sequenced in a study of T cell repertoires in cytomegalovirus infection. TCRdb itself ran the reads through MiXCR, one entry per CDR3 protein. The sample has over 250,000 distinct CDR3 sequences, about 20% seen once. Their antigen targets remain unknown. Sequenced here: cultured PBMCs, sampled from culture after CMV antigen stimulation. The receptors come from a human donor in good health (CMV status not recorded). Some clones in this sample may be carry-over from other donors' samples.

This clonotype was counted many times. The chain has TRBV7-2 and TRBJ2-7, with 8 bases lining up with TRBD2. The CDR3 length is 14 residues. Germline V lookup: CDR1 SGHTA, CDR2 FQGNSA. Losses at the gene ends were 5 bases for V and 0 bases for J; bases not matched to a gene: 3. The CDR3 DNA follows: TGTGCCAGCAGCGGCGGGGGGAACTCCTACGAGCAGTACTTC. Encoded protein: CASSGGGNSYEQYF.

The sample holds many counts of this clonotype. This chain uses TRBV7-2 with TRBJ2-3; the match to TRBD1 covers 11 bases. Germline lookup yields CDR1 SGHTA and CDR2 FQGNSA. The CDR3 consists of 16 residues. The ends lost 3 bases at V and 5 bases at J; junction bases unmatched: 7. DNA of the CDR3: TGTGCCAGCAGCTTTCTTGGACAGGGGGCCATAGATACGCAGTATTTT. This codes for CASSFLGQGAIDTQYF.

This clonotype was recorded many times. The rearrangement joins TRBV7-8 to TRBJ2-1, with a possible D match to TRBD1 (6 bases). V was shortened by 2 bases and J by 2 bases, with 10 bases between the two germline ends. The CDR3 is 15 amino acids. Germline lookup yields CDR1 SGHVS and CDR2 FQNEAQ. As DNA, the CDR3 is TGTGCCAGCAGCTTAAACAGGGTGGCCTACAATGAGCAGTTCTTC. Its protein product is CASSLNRVAYNEQFF.

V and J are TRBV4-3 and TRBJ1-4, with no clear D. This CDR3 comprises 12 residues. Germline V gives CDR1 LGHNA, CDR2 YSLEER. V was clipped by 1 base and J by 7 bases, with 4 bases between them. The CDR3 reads CASSQGSEKLFF. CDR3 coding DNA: TGCGCCAGCAGCCAAGGAAGTGAAAAACTGTTTTTT.

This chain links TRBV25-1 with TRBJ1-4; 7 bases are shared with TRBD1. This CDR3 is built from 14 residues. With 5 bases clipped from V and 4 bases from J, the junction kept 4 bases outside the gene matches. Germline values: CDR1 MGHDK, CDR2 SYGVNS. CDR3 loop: CASSKQGYNEKLFF. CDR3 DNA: TGTGCCAGCAGTAAACAGGGGTATAATGAAAAACTGTTTTTT.

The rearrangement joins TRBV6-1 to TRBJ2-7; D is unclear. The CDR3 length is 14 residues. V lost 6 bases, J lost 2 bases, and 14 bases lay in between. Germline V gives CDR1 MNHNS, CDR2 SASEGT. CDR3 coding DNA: TGTGCCAGCAGACGAGTCGTAGCCGCCTACGAGCAGTACTTC. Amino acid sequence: CASRRVVAAYEQYF.

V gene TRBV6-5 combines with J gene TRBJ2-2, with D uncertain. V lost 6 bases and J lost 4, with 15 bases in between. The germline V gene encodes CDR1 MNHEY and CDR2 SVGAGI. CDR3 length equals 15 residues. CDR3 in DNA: TGTGCCAGCAGACCTCTGGCGAGAAGCACCGGGGAGCTGTTTTTT. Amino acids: CASRPLARSTGELFF.

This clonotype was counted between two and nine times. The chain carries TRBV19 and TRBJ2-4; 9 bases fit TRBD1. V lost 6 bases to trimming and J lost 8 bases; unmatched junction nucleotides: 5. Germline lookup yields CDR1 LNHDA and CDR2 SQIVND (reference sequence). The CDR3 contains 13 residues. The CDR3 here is CASRGGQGDIQYF. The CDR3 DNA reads TGTGCCAGTAGGGGGGGACAGGGAGACATTCAGTACTTC.

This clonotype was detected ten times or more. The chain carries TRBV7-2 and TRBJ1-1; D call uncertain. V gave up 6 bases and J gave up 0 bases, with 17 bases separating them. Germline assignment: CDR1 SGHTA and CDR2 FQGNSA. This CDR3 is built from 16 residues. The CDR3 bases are TGTGCCAGCAGTCCTGGGCCACCGGATCTGAACACTGAAGCTTTCTTT. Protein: CASSPGPPDLNTEAFF.

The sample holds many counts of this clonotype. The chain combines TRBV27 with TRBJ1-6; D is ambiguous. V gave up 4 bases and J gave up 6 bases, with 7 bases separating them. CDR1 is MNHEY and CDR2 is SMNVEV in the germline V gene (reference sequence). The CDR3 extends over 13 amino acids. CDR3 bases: TGTGCCAGCAGTTACCAAGTTAATTCACCCCTCCACTTT. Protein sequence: CASSYQVNSPLHF.

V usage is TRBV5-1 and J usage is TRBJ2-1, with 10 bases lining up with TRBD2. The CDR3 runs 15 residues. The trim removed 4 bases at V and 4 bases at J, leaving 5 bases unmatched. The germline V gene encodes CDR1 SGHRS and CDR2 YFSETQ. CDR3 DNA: TGCGCCAGCAGCATCGGGACTAGCGAGTACAATGAGCAGTTCTTC. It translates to CASSIGTSEYNEQFF.

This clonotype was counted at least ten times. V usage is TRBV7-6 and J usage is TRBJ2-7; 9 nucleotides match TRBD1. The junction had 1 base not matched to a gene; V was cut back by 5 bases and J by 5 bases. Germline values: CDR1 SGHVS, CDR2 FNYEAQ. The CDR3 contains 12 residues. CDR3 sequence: CASSDRGNEQYV. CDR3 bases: TGTGCCAGCAGCGACAGGGGGAACGAGCAGTACGTC.

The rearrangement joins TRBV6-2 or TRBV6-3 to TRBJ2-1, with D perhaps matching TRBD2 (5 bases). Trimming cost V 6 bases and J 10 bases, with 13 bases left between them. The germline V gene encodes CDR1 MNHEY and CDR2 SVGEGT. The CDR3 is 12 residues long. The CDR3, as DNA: TGTGCCAGCAGCCCTGCCCGGGAAGAGCAGTTCTTC. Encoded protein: CASSPAREEQFF.

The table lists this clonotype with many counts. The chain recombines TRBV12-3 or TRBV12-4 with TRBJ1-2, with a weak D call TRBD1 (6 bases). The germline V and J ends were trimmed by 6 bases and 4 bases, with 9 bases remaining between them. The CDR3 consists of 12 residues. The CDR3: CASSMDSYGYTF. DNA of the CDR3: TGTGCCAGCAGCATGGACAGCTATGGCTACACCTTC.

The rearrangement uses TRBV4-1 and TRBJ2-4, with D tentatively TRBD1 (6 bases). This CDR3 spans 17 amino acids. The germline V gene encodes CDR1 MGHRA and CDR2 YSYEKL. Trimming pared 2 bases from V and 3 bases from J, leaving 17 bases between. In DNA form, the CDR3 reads TGCGCCAGCAGCCAACTCCCATTGGCAGGGGACAAAAACATTCAGTACTTC. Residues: CASSQLPLAGDKNIQYF.

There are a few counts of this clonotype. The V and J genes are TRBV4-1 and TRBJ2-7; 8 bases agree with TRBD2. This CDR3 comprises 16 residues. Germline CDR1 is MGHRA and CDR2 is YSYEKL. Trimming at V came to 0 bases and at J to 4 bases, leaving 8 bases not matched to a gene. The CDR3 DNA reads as TGCGCCAGCAGCCAAGATCAGGCGGGAGGCCAATACGAGCAGTACTTC. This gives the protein CASSQDQAGGQYEQYF.

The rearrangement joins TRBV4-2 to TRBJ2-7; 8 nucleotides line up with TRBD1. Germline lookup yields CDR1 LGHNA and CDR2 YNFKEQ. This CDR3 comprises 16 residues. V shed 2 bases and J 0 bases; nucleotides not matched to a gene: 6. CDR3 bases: TGTGCCAGCAGCCAACGCGTCGGGACAGGCTCCTACGAGCAGTACTTC. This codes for CASSQRVGTGSYEQYF.

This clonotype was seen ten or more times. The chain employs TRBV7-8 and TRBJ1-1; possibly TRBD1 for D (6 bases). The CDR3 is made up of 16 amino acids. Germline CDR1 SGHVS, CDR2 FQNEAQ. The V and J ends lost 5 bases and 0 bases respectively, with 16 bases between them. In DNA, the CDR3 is TGTGCCAGCAGCCCACTCCCGGACAGATTGAACACTGAAGCTTTCTTT. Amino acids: CASSPLPDRLNTEAFF.

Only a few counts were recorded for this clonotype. CDR3 nucleotides: TGTGCCAGCAGTTATTCGAGGGGGGCAGATACGCAGTATTTT. This sequence encodes CASSYSRGADTQYF. The chain is built from TRBV6-5 and TRBJ2-3; TRBD1 or TRBD2 may be the D gene (6 bases each). V was trimmed by 3 bases and J by 4 bases, leaving 11 bases between them. The CDR3 contains 14 residues. Germline assignment: CDR1 MNHEY and CDR2 SVGAGI.

CDR3 region: CASSYGTPEAFF. CDR3 in DNA: TGTGCCAGCAGTTACGGGACACCAGAAGCTTTCTTT. The chain recombines TRBV6-8 with TRBJ1-1, with D perhaps TRBD1 (6 bases). The CDR3 loop spans 12 amino acids. Trimming left V 2 bases short and J 8 bases short, with 9 bases between. Germline lookup yields CDR1 MNHGY and CDR2 SAAAGT.